Here is one T cell receptor beta chain with its context. TCRdb's copy holds only in-frame clones and misses some; the assay was immunoSEQ multiplex PCR. Here the sample spans about 200,000 clones, about 82% being singletons. These data are taken from a study of blood T cell repertoires in COVID-19. Study-wide context: From T cells, B-cell-depleted T cells, or PBMCs came the material, which was cDNA or gDNA.

Germline V gene sequence: CDR1 LNHDA, CDR2 SQIVND (reference sequence). V was shortened by 7 bases and J by 6 bases, with 11 bases between the two germline ends. This CDR3 is 12 amino acids long. The sequenced sample was peripheral blood. The clonotype was recovered from an elderly woman with acute or convalescent COVID-19. This rearrangement joins TRBV19 to TRBJ2-3; tentatively, D is TRBD1 (6 bases). In nucleotides, the CDR3 is TGTGCCAGTACCTACGACAGGGATACGCAGTATTTT. Translated: CASTYDRDTQYF.